The 30 T cell receptor beta chains below come from one sample, sequenced in a study of early T cells in non-severe SARS-CoV-2 infection. One entry per CDR3 protein results from TCRdb running MiXCR on the 5' RACE reads. The sample lists tens of thousands of distinct CDR3 sequences, under 15% occurring once. The specimen sequenced was whole blood. These receptor sequences come from an adult who was a healthcare worker with PCR-confirmed SARS-CoV-2 infection or an uninfected control (not recorded which).

This clonotype occurred many times. In nucleotides, the CDR3 is TGTGCCAGCAGTCCACAGGGAGACTATGGCTACACCTTC. Encoded protein: CASSPQGDYGYTF. The rearrangement joins TRBV12-3 or TRBV12-4 to TRBJ1-2; perhaps TRBD1 as D (6 bases). This CDR3 has 13 amino acids. V was clipped by 5 bases and J by 3 bases, with 10 bases between them.

At least ten counts were recorded for this clonotype. The CDR3, as DNA: TGTGCCAGCAGCTATCACATGGCCAAGGATAACTATGGCTACACCTTC. Protein: CASSYHMAKDNYGYTF. The chain employs TRBV3-1 and TRBJ1-2; D call uncertain. CDR1 and CDR2 from the germline V gene are LGHDT and YNNKEL (reference sequence). Deletions cut 5 bases from V and 1 base from J, with 17 bases between. The CDR3 extends over 16 amino acids.

This clonotype came up many times. The chain joins TRBV7-2 to TRBJ1-1; D remains ambiguous. Germline values: CDR1 SGHTA, CDR2 FQGNSA. CDR3 length: 13 residues. Trimming cost V 6 bases and J 7 bases, with 15 bases left between them. In nucleotides, the CDR3 is TGTGCCAGCAGTTCGTCGTCGGCCCTTGAAGCTTTCTTT. Its protein is CASSSSSALEAFF.

At least ten counts were recorded for this clonotype. V and J are TRBV7-6 and TRBJ2-3; D is possibly TRBD1 (5 bases). CDR3 length equals 16 residues. Germline CDR1 SGHVS, CDR2 FNYEAQ. Deletions cut 6 bases from V and 4 bases from J, with 20 bases between. The CDR3 region is CASRHPLGVTPDTQYF. CDR3 coding DNA: TGTGCCAGCAGGCATCCTCTAGGGGTAACCCCAGATACGCAGTATTTT.

This clonotype was seen repeatedly, ten times or more. The chain couples TRBV5-1 to TRBJ1-1; D remains unclear. V was shortened by 2 bases and J by 1 base, with 12 bases between the two germline ends. Germline V CDR1 and CDR2: SGHRS, YFSETQ. This CDR3 contains 15 residues. The CDR3 region has the DNA TGCGCCAGCAGCTTATCGGCAGGTCGGAACACTGAAGCTTTCTTT. Translating gives CASSLSAGRNTEAFF.

A single count supports this clonotype. The V call is TRBV6-2 or TRBV6-3, the J call TRBJ2-3; TRBD2 might be the D (6 bases). Trimming pared 2 bases from V and 1 base from J, leaving 7 bases between. CDR1 MNHEY and CDR2 SVGEGT come from the germline V gene. The CDR3 consists of 14 residues. The CDR3 is CASSYLARTDTQYF. CDR3 sequence (DNA): TGTGCCAGCAGTTACCTAGCGCGCACAGATACGCAGTATTTT.

This clonotype was seen a handful of times. The genes are TRBV27 and TRBJ2-5; D unresolved. The CDR3 spans 13 residues. V lost 5 bases and J 0 bases, leaving 7 bases between the germline ends. Germline-derived CDR1 and CDR2 are MNHEY and SMNVEV (reference sequence). The CDR3 bases are TGTGCCAGCAGTACCCTGTACCAAGAGACCCAGTACTTC. Amino acid sequence: CASSTLYQETQYF.

This clonotype was detected ten times or more. A junction end diverges from the germline sequence, so it may reflect a read error. V and J are TRBV29-1 and TRBJ2-5; D uncertain. This CDR3 comprises 9 residues. Germline V CDR1 and CDR2: SQVTM, ANQGSEA. The CDR3, as DNA: TGCAGCGTAGGGCAGCGAAGTGGCTTC. It yields the protein CSVGQRSGF.

This clonotype was detected many times. The chain combines TRBV18 with TRBJ2-3; 7 positions agree with TRBD1. The CDR3 extends over 16 amino acids. Trimming took 4 bases from V and 0 from J; bases not matched to a gene: 7. Per germline, CDR1 KGHSH and CDR2 LQKENI. CDR3: CASSQNRQGSTDTQYF. CDR3 coding DNA: TGTGCCAGCTCACAAAACCGACAGGGAAGCACAGATACGCAGTATTTT. The full variable domain, its missing parts supplied by reference TRBV18 and TRBJ2-3, is NAGVMQNPRHLVRRRGQEARLRCSPMKGHSHVYWYRQLPEEGLKFMVYLQKENIIDESGMPKERFSAEFPKEGPSILRIQQVVRGDSAAYFCASSQNRQGSTDTQYFGPGTRLTVL.

This clonotype was counted ten times or more. The V call is TRBV12-3 or TRBV12-4, the J call TRBJ2-2; D is undetermined. The V end lost 3 bases, the J end lost 6 bases, and 8 bases lay between the germline ends. The CDR3 length is 13 residues. Here the CDR3 DNA reads TGTGCCAGCAGTTTTAGGCAGTCCGGGGAGCTGTTTTTT. Translation gives CASSFRQSGELFF.

Many counts were recorded for this clonotype. This chain links TRBV20-1 with TRBJ2-3; 7 bases fit TRBD2. After removal of 3 bases from V and 2 bases from J, the junction contained 11 bases not matched to a gene. The germline CDR1 and CDR2 sequences are DFQATT and SNEGSKA (reference sequence). This CDR3 is 16 amino acids long. CDR3 region: CSARDTGGVVTDTQYF. CDR3 DNA: TGCAGTGCTAGGGATACGGGAGGAGTGGTCACAGATACGCAGTATTTT.

The CDR3 DNA follows: TGTGCCAGCAGTCCATACAGGGAGGGGAGTGAGCAGTTCTTC. Its protein product is CASSPYREGSEQFF. This chain uses TRBV28 with TRBJ2-1; possibly TRBD2 for D (7 bases). Trimming pared 5 bases from V and 9 bases from J, leaving 17 bases between. The germline V gene encodes CDR1 MDHEN and CDR2 SYDVKM. The CDR3 sequence is 14 residues long.

The sample holds many counts of this clonotype. The chain couples TRBV7-2 to TRBJ2-1, with D maybe TRBD1 (5 bases). The germline gives CDR1 SGHTA, CDR2 FQGNSA. Trimming stripped 1 base from V and 15 bases from J, with 13 bases between. The CDR3 contains 12 residues. This chain's CDR3 is CASSLGLAGRFF. CDR3 bases: TGTGCCAGCAGCTTAGGCTTGGCAGGGCGGTTCTTC.

The chain links TRBV4-3 to TRBJ2-1; a weak D match, TRBD2 (6 bases). Trimming took 0 bases from V and 4 from J, leaving 16 bases between them. Germline V CDR1 and CDR2: LGHNA, YSLEER. The CDR3 is 17 amino acids. In nucleotides, the CDR3 is TGCGCCAGCAGCCAAGAGCGGGTGGGACGGGGGTACAATGAGCAGTTCTTC. This sequence encodes CASSQERVGRGYNEQFF.

In this sample, this clonotype turned up a few times. V usage is TRBV29-1 and J usage is TRBJ2-3; D unresolved. Germline-derived CDR1 and CDR2 are SQVTM and ANQGSEA. V gave up 5 bases and J gave up 4 bases, with 7 bases separating them. The CDR3 loop spans 11 amino acids. The CDR3 here is CSVSFSDTQYF. In nucleotides, the CDR3 is TGCAGCGTTAGTTTCTCAGATACGCAGTATTTT.

This clonotype came up many times. The J gene is TRBJ1-6, the V gene TRBV7-2; tentatively, D is TRBD1 (5 bases). The germline V and J ends were trimmed by 1 base and 7 bases, with 11 bases remaining between them. This CDR3 has 15 residues. Germline lookup yields CDR1 SGHTA and CDR2 FQGNSA. CDR3 sequence (DNA): TGTGCCAGCAGCTTAGAACAGGCCACGAATTCACCCCTCCACTTT. Its protein product is CASSLEQATNSPLHF.

This clonotype was picked up many times. The V gene is TRBV6-2 or TRBV6-3, the J gene TRBJ2-3; perhaps TRBD2 as D (6 bases). The CDR3 runs to 14 residues. Germline CDR1 is MNHEY and CDR2 is SVGEGT. Trimming removed 7 bases from V and 2 bases from J, with 13 bases in between. The CDR3 sequence is CASIEGGATDTQYF. CDR3 DNA: TGTGCCAGCATAGAAGGAGGGGCCACAGATACGCAGTATTTT.

The table lists this clonotype with many counts. This chain connects TRBV10-3 to TRBJ2-3, with D unresolved. The V and J ends lost 5 bases and 6 bases respectively, with 9 bases between them. The CDR3 loop spans 12 amino acids. The germline V gene has CDR1 ENHRY and CDR2 SYGVKD. CDR3 sequence (DNA): TGTGCCATCAGTAGCTCCTTGGATACGCAGTATTTT. Its protein product is CAISSSLDTQYF.

This clonotype was recorded many times. The genes are TRBV11-2 and TRBJ2-1; no definite D call. In germline, CDR1 is SGHAT, CDR2 FQNNGV. The V and J ends lost 4 bases and 0 bases respectively, with 19 bases between them. This CDR3 has 18 residues. For the CDR3, the DNA is TGTGCCAGCAGCTCCTTTAAGGGATCCCTGAGCTCCTACAATGAGCAGTTCTTC. Protein product: CASSSFKGSLSSYNEQFF.

Ten or more counts support this clonotype. This chain joins TRBV7-8 and TRBJ2-1; the match to TRBD2 covers 9 bases. V was pared by 4 bases and J by 5 bases, with 6 bases of the junction left unmatched. The CDR3 is 15 amino acids. Germline loops: CDR1 SGHVS, CDR2 FQNEAQ. The CDR3 protein is CASSSQRGADNEQFF. DNA of the CDR3: TGTGCCAGCAGCTCCCAGCGGGGGGCGGACAATGAGCAGTTCTTC.

This clonotype came up many times. The rearrangement uses TRBV30 and TRBJ1-2; 7 positions match TRBD1. This CDR3 is built from 13 residues. The germline CDR1 and CDR2 sequences are GTSNPN and SVGIG (reference sequence). J was trimmed by 2 bases and V by 4 bases; bases with no gene match: 4. CDR3 region: CAWTGQFNYGYTF. The DNA for the CDR3 is TGTGCCTGGACGGGACAGTTCAACTATGGCTACACCTTC.

Ten or more counts support this clonotype. V and J are TRBV7-6 and TRBJ2-6; D call uncertain. CDR3 length: 18 amino acids. The V end lost 5 bases, the J end lost 1 base, and 18 bases lay between the germline ends. Looked up from germline, CDR1 is SGHVS and CDR2 is FNYEAQ. CDR3 DNA sequence: TGTGCCAGCAGCACCCTCCTAGATTTCATTTCTGGGGCCAACGTCCTGACTTTC. It encodes CASSTLLDFISGANVLTF.

There are many counts of this clonotype. The rearrangement links TRBV5-1 to TRBJ2-6, with D hard to call. Germline values: CDR1 SGHRS, CDR2 YFSETQ. The CDR3 totals 15 residues. V dropped 0 bases and J dropped 2 bases, with 6 bases sitting between them. This CDR3 reads CASSLDLPGANVLTF. The CDR3 DNA reads TGCGCCAGCAGCTTGGATCTGCCTGGGGCCAACGTCCTGACTTTC. The full variable domain, in which reference TRBV5-1 and TRBJ2-6 provide the parts outside the CDR3, is KAGVTQTPRYLIKTRGQQVTLSCSPISGHRSVSWYQQTPGQGLQFLFEYFSETQRNKGNFPGRFSGRQFSNSRSEMNVSTLELGDSALYLCASSLDLPGANVLTFGAGSRLTVL.

In the case of this clonotype: A much larger clonotype is one base distant, so this may be a read error. The CDR3 protein is CASSHGHGSEKLFF. CDR3 nucleotides: TGTGCCAGCAGCCACGGCCACGGAAGCGAAAAACTGTTTTTT. The chain uses TRBV11-2 and TRBJ1-4; no reliable D call. The CDR3 runs to 14 residues. Germline assignment: CDR1 SGHAT and CDR2 FQNNGV. Trimming took off 5 bases at V and 8 bases at J, with 15 bases between the two ends.

This clonotype was recorded many times. The rearrangement links TRBV20-1 to TRBJ2-1; D is perhaps TRBD2 (5 bases). CDR3 length equals 12 residues. Germline CDR1 reads DFQATT; CDR2 reads SNEGSKA (reference sequence). V was pared by 3 bases and J by 9 bases, with 12 bases between. CDR3 loop: CSASRGSGEQFF. CDR3 nucleotide sequence: TGCAGTGCTAGCCGCGGGTCGGGTGAGCAGTTCTTC.

This clonotype came up many times. The chain uses TRBV25-1 and TRBJ2-2; a possible D gene is TRBD2 (6 bases). The germline CDR1 and CDR2 sequences are MGHDK and SYGVNS. This CDR3 has 13 residues. V lost 5 bases to trimming and J lost 3 bases, with 7 bases between them. This chain's CDR3 is CASSSGDTGELFF. CDR3 DNA sequence: TGTGCCAGCAGTTCGGGGGACACCGGGGAGCTGTTTTTT.

The rearrangement uses TRBV9 and TRBJ2-3; D is tentatively TRBD1 or TRBD2 (6 bases each). V lost 6 bases, J lost 5 bases, and 10 bases lay in between. The CDR3 sequence is 12 residues long. Germline V gene lookup returns CDR1 SGDLS and CDR2 YYNGEE. The CDR3 loop is CASTKGGDTQYF. The DNA of the CDR3 is TGTGCCAGCACCAAGGGGGGAGATACGCAGTATTTT.

This chain connects TRBV4-3 to TRBJ2-7; no firm D call. CDR3 size: 13 residues. Trimming removed 0 bases from V and 5 bases from J, with 8 bases in between. The germline CDR1 and CDR2 sequences are LGHNA and YSLEER. The CDR3 here is CASSQDLKNEQYF. Written as DNA, the CDR3 is TGCGCCAGCAGCCAAGATCTTAAAAACGAGCAGTACTTC.

This clonotype was recorded many times. The chain joins TRBV7-2 to TRBJ2-3, with D unresolved. The V gene lost 2 bases and the J gene lost 2 bases, with 20 bases spanning the gap. The CDR3 extends over 18 amino acids. Germline V gene data show CDR1 as SGHTA and CDR2 as FQGNSA. The CDR3: CASSLRVNRVMSTDTQYF. In DNA, the CDR3 is TGTGCCAGCAGCTTAAGGGTGAACCGGGTCATGTCCACAGATACGCAGTATTTT.

In its sample, this clonotype was seen many times. The rearrangement links TRBV11-2 to TRBJ2-2; the D gene could be TRBD1 or TRBD2 (5 bases each). Germline CDR1 is SGHAT and CDR2 is FQNNGV. CDR3 length: 14 residues. Trimming removed 4 bases at V and 2 bases at J, with 8 bases between. The CDR3 protein is CASSWDLNTGELFF. The CDR3 bases are TGTGCCAGCAGCTGGGACCTAAACACCGGGGAGCTGTTTTTT.